These 19 T cell receptor beta chains came from one sample sequenced in a study of blood T cells in healthy people across ages. With a J-beta primer mix and a sample-barcoded 5' primer, a second PCR ran about 6 to 11 cycles. TCRdb independently ran MiXCR on the 5' RACE reads; one entry per CDR3 protein. The table shows some 550,000 distinct CDR3 sequences, with roughly 48% occurring only once. Sequencing was carried out using blood. The origin of the receptors is a man older than 75 in good health.

The table lists this clonotype with a few counts. This sequence joins TRBV4-3 and TRBJ1-2, with D possibly being TRBD1 (6 bases). This CDR3 comprises 14 residues. Germline assignment: CDR1 LGHNA and CDR2 YSLEER. V lost 1 base and J 8 bases, leaving 14 bases between the germline ends. The CDR3 loop reads CASSQGAGTYGYTF. As DNA, the CDR3 is TGCGCCAGCAGCCAAGGTGCAGGGACATACGGCTACACCTTC.

DNA for the CDR3: TGTGCCAGCAGCCCAAATTCCGGGGCTCATGGCTACACCTTC. It specifies CASSPNSGAHGYTF. The chain couples TRBV9 to TRBJ1-2; weak D call: TRBD1 (5 bases). Germline V gene lookup returns CDR1 SGDLS and CDR2 YYNGEE. This CDR3 region has 14 residues. The V and J ends lost 4 bases and 6 bases respectively, with 16 bases between them.

A word on this clonotype: This may stem from a read error, because a much larger clone lies one nucleotide away. V usage is TRBV6-5 and J usage is TRBJ2-1; D call uncertain. V was trimmed by 6 bases and J by 6 bases, leaving 12 bases between them. The CDR3 extends over 13 amino acids. Per the germline V gene, CDR1 is MNHEY and CDR2 is SVGAGI. DNA of the CDR3: TGTGCCAGCAGCACCGGACGGCGCAATGAGCAGTTCTTC. Translated: CASSTGRRNEQFF.

V gene TRBV5-1 combines with J gene TRBJ1-1; TRBD1 aligns across 11 bases. CDR3 size: 16 residues. Germline lookup yields CDR1 SGHRS and CDR2 YFSETQ. Trimming removed 4 bases from V and 0 bases from J; junction bases left unmatched: 5. The CDR3 sequence: CASSPGQGAMNTEAFF. The CDR3 bases are TGCGCCAGCAGCCCTGGACAGGGGGCTATGAACACTGAAGCTTTCTTT.

This clonotype was observed a single time. The chain links TRBV28 to TRBJ1-2; 7 bases are shared with TRBD1. Germline values: CDR1 MDHEN, CDR2 SYDVKM. The CDR3 consists of 13 residues. With 7 bases clipped from V and 8 bases from J, the junction kept 10 bases outside the gene matches. The CDR3 DNA is TGTGCCAGCACCCTCGGCCAGGGGGGCGGCTACACCTTC. Translating gives CASTLGQGGGYTF.

This clonotype showed up many times. The chain links TRBV7-2 to TRBJ2-7; D remains unclear. CDR3 size: 13 residues. Germline V gene data show CDR1 as SGHTA and CDR2 as FQGNSA. Trimming pared 1 base from V and 0 bases from J, leaving 4 bases between. This chain's CDR3 is CASSLETSYEQYF. The CDR3 DNA reads as TGTGCCAGCAGCTTAGAGACCTCCTACGAGCAGTACTTC.

The table lists this clonotype with a few counts. The chain uses TRBV20-1 and TRBJ1-2; a possible D gene is TRBD1 (6 bases). CDR3 size: 12 residues. Germline assignment: CDR1 DFQATT and CDR2 SNEGSKA (reference sequence). Here the CDR3 DNA reads TGCAGCCCGGGGGCGCGGAACTATGGCTACACCTTC. Its translation is CSPGARNYGYTF.

The chain combines TRBV20-1 with TRBJ2-7; D is uncertain. CDR1 DFQATT and CDR2 SNEGSKA come from the germline V gene (reference sequence). V was cut by 1 base and J by 3 bases, with 7 bases left in between. The CDR3 runs 12 residues. CDR3 DNA: TGCAGTGCTAGAGCCTACAGCTACGAGCAGTACTTC. Its protein is CSARAYSYEQYF.

This chain uses TRBV10-3 with TRBJ2-3; the D gene is possibly TRBD1 (6 bases). V was cut by 4 bases and J by 3 bases, with 11 bases left in between. CDR3 length equals 14 residues. The V gene's germline CDR1 is ENHRY and CDR2 SYGVKD. CDR3 DNA: TGTGCCATCAGTGCTCGGACAGATACAGATACGCAGTATTTT. It encodes CAISARTDTDTQYF.

The chain has TRBV7-8 and TRBJ2-1; D is undetermined. Trimming stripped 5 bases from V and 10 bases from J, with 9 bases between. The CDR3 length is 11 residues. The germline V gene encodes CDR1 SGHVS and CDR2 FQNEAQ. CDR3 bases: TGTGCCAGCAGCCGCGACCCCGAGCAGTTCTTC. Protein sequence: CASSRDPEQFF.

The chain carries TRBV7-2 and TRBJ1-2; 10 bases align to TRBD1. Germline CDR1 and CDR2: SGHTA and FQGNSA. Unmatched junction bases numbered 4, after V lost 5 bases and J lost 1 base. This CDR3 contains 15 residues. CDR3 bases: TGTGCCAGCAGCATCGACAGGGGGCATAACTATGGCTACACCTTC. Residues: CASSIDRGHNYGYTF.

This chain's CDR3 is CASSHSSGRTQETQYF. The CDR3 coding sequence is TGTGCCAGCAGCCATTCCAGCGGGAGGACCCAAGAGACCCAGTACTTC. The V call is TRBV4-2, the J call TRBJ2-5; 9 bases line up with TRBD2. Trimming took 3 bases from V and 1 from J; bases not matched to a gene: 6. CDR3 length equals 16 residues. CDR1 is LGHNA and CDR2 is YNFKEQ in the germline V gene.

This clonotype has only a few counts. This sequence joins TRBV7-2 and TRBJ1-1; TRBD1 is a possible D gene (6 bases). CDR1 and CDR2 from the germline V gene are SGHTA and FQGNSA. V was pared by 3 bases and J by 1 base, with 12 bases between. The CDR3 extends over 15 amino acids. The CDR3 spells CASSLTGNPNTEAFF. In nucleotides, the CDR3 is TGTGCCAGCAGCTTGACAGGAAACCCGAACACTGAAGCTTTCTTT. The entire variable domain, with the rest obtained from reference TRBV7-2 and TRBJ1-1, is as follows: GAGVSQSPSNKVTEKGKDVELRCDPISGHTALYWYRQSLGQGLEFLIYFQGNSAPDKSGLPSDRFSAERTGGSVSTLTIQRTQQEDSAVYLCASSLTGNPNTEAFFGQGTRLTVV.

The V call is TRBV3-1, the J call TRBJ1-1; possible D gene TRBD1, 6 bases. Looked up from germline, CDR1 is LGHDT and CDR2 is YNNKEL (reference sequence). CDR3 size: 15 residues. V was cut by 3 bases and J by 0 bases, with 11 bases left in between. As DNA, the CDR3 is TGTGCCAGCAGCCAGCAGGGGATCATGAACACTGAAGCTTTCTTT. This encodes CASSQQGIMNTEAFF.

The V gene is TRBV6-6, the J gene TRBJ2-7, with 8 bases that match TRBD2. CDR3 length: 14 amino acids. Per germline, CDR1 MNHNY and CDR2 SVGAGI (reference sequence). V was pared by 6 bases and J by 3 bases, with 7 bases of the junction left unmatched. The DNA of the CDR3 is TGTGCCAGCAGAACAGCGGGGGCCTTCTACGAGCAGTACTTC. This encodes CASRTAGAFYEQYF.

This sequence joins TRBV7-2 and TRBJ1-1; 8 nucleotides line up with TRBD1. Germline V gene sequence: CDR1 SGHTA, CDR2 FQGNSA. The trim removed 5 bases at V and 4 bases at J, leaving 18 bases unmatched. CDR3 length: 18 residues. In DNA form, the CDR3 reads TGTGCCAGCAGCATCACCGGGACAGGCACGGGACGGGGCACTGAAGCTTTCTTT. Translating gives CASSITGTGTGRGTEAFF.

The CDR3 DNA sequence: TGCAGCGTTGATTATACAGGGGGCCACGAGCAGTACTTC. Amino acid sequence: CSVDYTGGHEQYF. The chain joins TRBV29-1 to TRBJ2-4, with 9 positions matching TRBD1. The DNA end lines up better with TRBJ2-7; the J call may be wrong. Germline CDR1 SQVTM, CDR2 ANQGSEA. The CDR3 covers 13 residues.

This clonotype has ten or more counts. The V call is TRBV6-5, the J call TRBJ1-4; weak D call: TRBD1 (6 bases). The CDR3 is made up of 14 amino acids. V dropped 6 bases and J dropped 6 bases, with 14 bases sitting between them. The germline CDR1 and CDR2 sequences are MNHEY and SVGAGI. The CDR3 sequence is CASSSVGGYEKLFF. The CDR3 DNA reads as TGTGCCAGCAGCTCGGTAGGGGGGTATGAAAAACTGTTTTTT.

This sequence joins TRBV6-2 or TRBV6-3 and TRBJ2-7; TRBD1 matches at 10 bases. This CDR3 comprises 15 residues. The germline CDR1 and CDR2 sequences are MNHEY and SVGEGT. With V trimmed by 2 bases and J by 1 base, 2 bases remained unmatched. The chain's CDR3 is CASSYLGQGSYEQYF. CDR3 DNA sequence: TGTGCCAGCAGTTACCTGGGACAGGGGTCCTACGAGCAGTACTTC.